Listed here are 15 T cell receptor beta chains from one sample, sequenced in a study of T cell responses to AZD1222 COVID-19 vaccine. The table came from immunoSEQ multiplex PCR; TCRdb's copy has only in-frame clones and leaves some out. The table has more than 75,000 clones, about 89% seen once. Sequenced material: peripheral blood, taken on day 0 of AZD1222 vaccination. Source of these receptors: an adult in good health.

The V gene is TRBV7-2, the J gene TRBJ1-4; TRBD1 aligns across 7 bases. The V gene's germline CDR1 is SGHTA and CDR2 FQGNSA. There are 14 residues in the CDR3. Losses at the gene ends were 1 base for V and 7 bases for J; bases not matched to a gene: 3. Here the CDR3 reads CASSLVTGPEKLFF. The CDR3 DNA reads TGTGCCAGCAGCTTAGTGACAGGGCCTGAAAAACTGTTTTTT.

V and J are TRBV5-1 and TRBJ1-4; unclear D gene. This CDR3 is 13 amino acids long. CDR1 SGHRS and CDR2 YFSETQ come from the germline V gene. V was trimmed by 2 bases and J by 4 bases, leaving 6 bases between them. CDR3 coding DNA: TGCGCCAGCAGCTTCCGAGTTAATGAAAAACTGTTTTTT. Residues: CASSFRVNEKLFF.

This chain uses TRBV7-6 with TRBJ2-7; 10 positions agree with TRBD1. The ends lost 3 bases at V and 3 bases at J; junction bases unmatched: 5. This CDR3 contains 15 residues. Germline CDR1 SGHVS, CDR2 FNYEAQ. The CDR3 here is CASSLSGQGSYEQYF. For the CDR3, the DNA is TGTGCCAGCAGCTTGTCGGGACAGGGGAGCTACGAGCAGTACTTC. The full variable domain, its missing parts supplied by reference TRBV7-6 and TRBJ2-7, is GAGVSQSPRYKVTKRGQDVALRCDPISGHVSLYWYRQALGQGPEFLTYFNYEAQQDKSGLPNDRFSAERPEGSISTLTIQRTEQRDSAMYRCASSLSGQGSYEQYFGPGTRLTVT.

The chain has TRBV2 and TRBJ1-1; D may be TRBD1 (6 bases). V was trimmed by 6 bases and J by 0 bases, leaving 14 bases between them. The CDR3 sequence is 15 residues long. CDR1 SNHLY and CDR2 FYNNEI come from the germline V gene. The CDR3: CASRGAAGLNTEAFF. CDR3 DNA sequence: TGTGCCAGCAGGGGGGCGGCAGGGCTGAACACTGAAGCTTTCTTT. The full variable domain, rest sourced from reference TRBV2 and TRBJ1-1, is EPEVTQTPSHQVTQMGQEVILRCVPISNHLYFYWYRQILGQKVEFLVSFYNNEISEKSEIFDDQFSVERPDGSNFTLKIRSTKLEDSAMYFCASRGAAGLNTEAFFGQGTRLTVV.

This chain joins TRBV28 and TRBJ1-2; weak D call: TRBD1 (6 bases). CDR1 MDHEN and CDR2 SYDVKM come from the germline V gene. The germline V and J ends were trimmed by 2 bases and 7 bases, with 14 bases remaining between them. The CDR3 is 14 residues long. This chain's CDR3 is CASSLGQGGIGYTF. DNA of the CDR3: TGTGCCAGCAGTTTAGGTCAAGGGGGAATTGGCTACACCTTC.

The chain recombines TRBV7-2 with TRBJ1-5; D perhaps matches TRBD1 (6 bases). This CDR3 has 15 residues. The germline CDR1 and CDR2 sequences are SGHTA and FQGNSA. V shed 4 bases and J shed 2 bases, with 12 bases lying between them. The CDR3 DNA sequence: TGTGCCAGCAGCTGGGGTAGACAGGGCAATCAGCCCCAGCATTTT. Amino acids: CASSWGRQGNQPQHF.

The chain combines TRBV11-2 with TRBJ1-2, with D perhaps matching TRBD1 (5 bases). V dropped 1 base and J dropped 8 bases, with 17 bases sitting between them. CDR1 and CDR2 from the germline V gene are SGHAT and FQNNGV. This CDR3 is built from 15 residues. CDR3: CASSLAHLAGVGYTF. In DNA, the CDR3 is TGTGCCAGCAGCTTAGCCCACCTGGCGGGGGTCGGCTACACCTTC.

This chain uses TRBV4-3 with TRBJ2-3; TRBD2 matches at 7 bases. The CDR3 has 17 amino acids. The V segment lost 0 bases and the J segment 2 bases; nucleotides outside the gene matches: 8. Germline CDR1 LGHNA, CDR2 YSLEER. This chain's CDR3 is CASSQDRPGTTTDTQYF. CDR3 coding DNA: TGCGCCAGCAGCCAAGATCGTCCCGGGACTACCACAGATACGCAGTATTTT.

The V and J genes are TRBV24-1 and TRBJ2-3, with 10 bases matching TRBD2. The V gene's germline CDR1 is KGHDR and CDR2 SFDVKD. V shed 0 bases and J 0 bases; nucleotides not matched to a gene: 2. CDR3 size: 17 residues. In nucleotides, the CDR3 is TGTGCCACCAGTGATTTGCGGACTAGCGGCAGCACAGATACGCAGTATTTT. Amino acids: CATSDLRTSGSTDTQYF.

V is TRBV28 and J is TRBJ2-7; 10 bases match TRBD1. The CDR3 is 15 residues long. Germline CDR1 MDHEN, CDR2 SYDVKM. With V trimmed by 7 bases and J by 2 bases, 8 bases remained unmatched. CDR3 nucleotide sequence: TGTGCCAGCACGTCAGCAGGGACAGGGGCCTACGAGCAGTACTTC. Residues: CASTSAGTGAYEQYF.

This clone was seen more than once but under ten times. The J gene is TRBJ2-7, the V gene TRBV6-2 or TRBV6-3; 12 bases fit TRBD2. The CDR3 spans 14 residues. The V gene end was trimmed by 2 bases and the J gene end by 6 bases; junction bases not matched to a gene: 2. Looked up from germline, CDR1 is MNHEY and CDR2 is SVGEGT. In DNA, the CDR3 is TGTGCCAGCAGTTACGGGACTAGCGGGCGCGAGCAGTACTTC. It encodes CASSYGTSGREQYF.

This chain uses TRBV6-6 with TRBJ2-5, with D perhaps matching TRBD2 (6 bases). V was pared by 6 bases and J by 1 base, with 12 bases between. This CDR3 has 14 residues. CDR1 is MNHNY, CDR2 SVGAGI, per germline (reference sequence). This chain's CDR3 is CASRSPGLQETQYF. The DNA for the CDR3 is TGTGCCAGCAGATCCCCGGGACTCCAAGAGACCCAGTACTTC.

The rearrangement joins TRBV7-9 to TRBJ2-7, with D perhaps TRBD2 (7 bases). V gave up 2 bases and J gave up 3 bases, with 17 bases separating them. This CDR3 has 16 residues. Germline V gene data show CDR1 as SEHNR and CDR2 as FQNEAQ (reference sequence). CDR3: CASSLSPAGAGYEQYF. The CDR3 DNA sequence: TGTGCCAGCAGCTTATCCCCGGCGGGGGCTGGCTACGAGCAGTACTTC.

V is TRBV7-2 and J is TRBJ2-7; tentatively, D is TRBD2 (7 bases). Germline-derived CDR1 and CDR2 are SGHTA and FQGNSA. Trimming took off 5 bases at V and 4 bases at J, with 21 bases between the two ends. The length of the CDR3 is 16 residues. The CDR3 sequence: CASSPAAGGGWYEQYF. The DNA for the CDR3 is TGTGCCAGCAGCCCAGCAGCGGGCGGGGGCTGGTACGAGCAGTACTTC.

The chain links TRBV11-1 to TRBJ2-1; 12 bases align to TRBD2. V shed 7 bases, J shed 7 bases, and the junction held 8 bases outside the gene matches. The CDR3 is made up of 15 amino acids. Germline CDR1 SGHAT, CDR2 FQDESV (reference sequence). DNA of the CDR3: TGTGCCAGCACCAGGACTAGCGGGATCGAGAATGAGCAGTTCTTC. Translating gives CASTRTSGIENEQFF.